This entry features one T cell receptor (beta chain) sequence. This clonotype has at least ten counts. The clone's antigen remains unknown. Within one base of it there is no much larger clone, and no base qualities were kept. The source of the sample is a study of T cells in Graves' hyperthyroidism and ophthalmopathy (dated by TCRdb to 2018 to 2020). Regarding the research as a whole: Peripheral blood samples were taken at initial diagnosis, before any treatment was given. The roughly 100 discovery patients were randomly split 7:3 into training and test sets. Prospective prediction of ophthalmopathy was tested in an independent validation cohort of some 20 hyperthyroidism patients and some 17 patients who later progressed to ophthalmopathy. TCR Vbeta CDR3 sequencing of 120 to 150 peripheral blood samples (more than 40 ophthalmopathy, over 70 hyperthyroidism and some 17 progressor patients) is reported in the paper. Once sampling was done, hyperthyroidism patients were given methimazole at a starting dose of 30 mg daily, whereas ophthalmopathy patients were given high-dose intravenous methylprednisolone. The study also compared thyroid tissue and blood T-cell repertoires from roughly 6 Graves' hyperthyroidism patients. A discovery cohort of about a hundred patients, roughly 43 with Graves' ophthalmopathy and about 58 with stable Graves' hyperthyroidism, was used to find distinguishing TCR V-J signatures.

The TCR beta CDR3 regions were amplified from RNA transcripts. A first-round RT-PCR of the TCR CDR3 used the HTBI primer set with the Qiagen OneStep RT-PCR kit. The libraries were constructed in a second round of multiplex PCR and then size-selected and purified. Paired-end sequencing of the libraries was performed with 100 bp reads on an Illumina HiSeq2000. On the study's bioinformatics: Raw data were processed with SOAPnuke, discarding reads with adapters, uncalled bases, mean Phred below 15, or no exact constant-primer or identifier match. High-quality paired reads were merged using COPE v1.2.5, and each unique nucleotide sequence was defined as a clonotype. MiTCR v1.1 was used to align the clonotypes against IMGT TRBV, TRBD and TRBJ reference segments. Analysis was restricted to V-J combinations with a frequency above 0.0001, which covered roughly 99% of repertoires. A TCS score was defined as the ratio between F50 (clonal expansion) and ExV (chaos), using BLOSUM62-based TCRdist between CDR3 peptides within each V-J. Welch's t-statistics and random forest reduced approximately 520 V-J features to roughly 13, which were used in a naive Bayes classifier (R e1071). The Morisita-Horn index was used to measure how similar the thyroid and blood repertoires were. TCRdb ran its own pipeline on the public reads, namely fastp trimming at Q25 and MiXCR clone calling, and kept in-frame beta chains. Identical CDR3 proteins give one entry, which carries the most common genes and DNA. These V and J calls originate from TCRdb's pipeline instead of the authors' own analysis. This sample gives approximately 610,000 distinct CDR3 sequences in total; roughly 14% of them show up just once. The ten largest clonotypes hold about 3.9% of the sample.

Ophthalmopathy patients had moderately to severely active disease, Clinical Activity Score of at least 3, NOSPECS grade of at least 4, and duration under 3 months. Exclusion was applied to patients with uncontrolled infections, other autoimmune diseases, pregnancy or lactation. Diagnoses were established on the basis of clinical symptoms, serum thyroxine and TRAb, thyroid ultrasound, and orbital computed tomography. Ficoll-Paque density gradient centrifugation was used to isolate PBMCs from about 9.4 ml of fresh peripheral blood. Trizol reagent was used to extract total RNA, and RNA quality was then checked on an Agilent 2100 Bioanalyzer. From a lookup of the germline V gene (reference sequence), CDR1 and CDR2 are LNHDA and SQIVND. V is shortened by 4 bases, J by 3 bases, and the region joining them spans 13 bases. The CDR3 numbers 14 residues from cysteine through phenylalanine. Only the CDR3 region is kept as DNA, spanning 42 bases read in frame from base 1.

Here is what the overall study found, with its caveats: In validation, the model predicted progression to ophthalmopathy a median of roughly 6.5 months before onset, with around 70% sensitivity and nearly 75% specificity. Sample size was not statistically predetermined, and blinding of investigators to group allocation was not performed. Most expanded thyroid clonotypes (frequency above 0.001) were also detected in blood, suggesting blood repertoires may reflect thyroid immune responses. A 13 V-J signature model separated ophthalmopathy from stable hyperthyroidism, with around 88% sensitivity and 81% to 83% specificity in cross-validation and 80%/75% in testing.

The specimen sequenced was blood. This chain is built from TRBV19 and TRBJ2-7; matching of 6 bases hints at TRBD2 as the D gene. The receptor was isolated from a woman aged 40 to 50 with Graves' ophthalmopathy. Here the CDR3 is given as CASSTAGTDYEQYF. The bases are TGTGCCAGTAGTACCGCCGGGACTGACTACGAGCAGTACTTC.